This TCR beta chain was profiled in a study of blood T cell repertoires in COVID-19. V shed 2 bases and J 6 bases; nucleotides not matched to a gene: 6. From germline, CDR1 is GTSNPN and CDR2 SVGIG (reference sequence). The CDR3 covers 15 residues. In the original workflow: The authors estimated nucleated cell counts from reference gene primer amplification. Measured with immunoSEQ multiplex PCR; TCRdb has only the in-frame clones, and not every one. The V and J calls and the clone size are those of that table, but D and trimming were determined from the DNA. The sample yields about 120,000 clones, about four fifths seen once.

V gene TRBV30 combines with J gene TRBJ2-1; 11 bases are shared with TRBD2. The sample consisted of peripheral blood. The TCR sequence derives from a man aged 35 to 55 with active or convalescent COVID-19. The DNA for the CDR3 is TGTGCCTGGAGTATACTAGCGGGAGCCGGCAATGAGCAGTTCTTC. This sequence encodes CAWSILAGAGNEQFF.